Below are 19 T cell receptor beta chains sequenced from a single sample in a study of blood T cell repertoires in COVID-19. Some clones are missing from TCRdb's copy, which holds only in-frame ones; the method was immunoSEQ multiplex PCR. The repertoire holds about 200,000 clones, with roughly nine tenths as singletons. The sequenced sample consisted of peripheral blood. All receptors derive from a man aged 55 to 69 with active or convalescent COVID-19.

This chain connects TRBV27 to TRBJ2-7; D is perhaps TRBD1 (6 bases). This CDR3 is 14 amino acids long. Trimming took 5 bases from V and 4 from J, leaving 15 bases between them. CDR1 MNHEY and CDR2 SMNVEV come from the germline V gene (reference sequence). The CDR3 protein is CASSVARGRYEQYF. DNA for the CDR3: TGTGCCAGCAGTGTTGCCAGGGGAAGGTACGAGCAGTACTTC.

This rearrangement joins TRBV10-3 to TRBJ2-7, with D hard to call. Germline V gene sequence: CDR1 ENHRY, CDR2 SYGVKD. Trimming cost V 10 bases and J 3 bases, with 13 bases left between them. This CDR3 comprises 12 residues. The CDR3 DNA reads TGTGCCACGAACACAGAAAACTACGAGCAGTACTTC. It translates to CATNTENYEQYF.

In its sample, this clone was seen once. The chain recombines TRBV12-5 with TRBJ1-1; D may be TRBD1 (5 bases). Trimming stripped 2 bases from V and 1 base from J, with 8 bases between. CDR1 is LGHNT, CDR2 FRNRAP, per germline. The length of the CDR3 is 14 residues. This CDR3 is CASGLTGTNTEAFF. The CDR3 DNA reads as TGTGCTAGTGGTTTGACAGGAACGAACACTGAAGCTTTCTTT.

This rearrangement joins TRBV7-9 to TRBJ2-3, with 12 positions matching TRBD2. The CDR3 is made up of 14 amino acids. CDR1 SEHNR and CDR2 FQNEAQ come from the germline V gene (reference sequence). The trim removed 7 bases at V and 3 bases at J, leaving 2 bases unmatched. The CDR3 loop is CASNLAGGTDTQYF. The CDR3, as DNA: TGTGCCAGCAACCTAGCGGGGGGGACAGATACGCAGTATTTT.

The chain couples TRBV5-4 to TRBJ2-6, with 11 bases aligning to TRBD1. Germline CDR1 SGHNT, CDR2 YYREEE (reference sequence). This CDR3 spans 17 amino acids. V lost 3 bases and J lost 0; bases outside the gene matches: 2. The chain's CDR3 is CASSSGTGGSGANVLTF. CDR3 DNA sequence: TGTGCCAGCAGCTCCGGGACAGGGGGCTCTGGGGCCAACGTCCTGACTTTC.

This clone was picked up a small number of times. The chain recombines TRBV20-1 with TRBJ2-1, with D possibly being TRBD1 (5 bases). This CDR3 spans 14 amino acids. V lost 3 bases to trimming and J lost 3 bases, with 12 bases between them. CDR1 is DFQATT and CDR2 is SNEGSKA in the germline V gene (reference sequence). CDR3 in amino acids: CSASVQGIYNEQFF. The CDR3 coding sequence is TGCAGTGCTAGTGTCCAGGGAATCTACAATGAGCAGTTCTTC.

The rearrangement uses TRBV19 and TRBJ1-5, with TRBD1 identical over 8 bases. Looked up from germline, CDR1 is LNHDA and CDR2 is SQIVND (reference sequence). The V segment lost 5 bases and the J segment 7 bases; nucleotides outside the gene matches: 7. CDR3 length: 14 residues. CDR3 DNA sequence: TGTGCCAGTAGTCCGAGGACAGGGCCCCAGCCCCAGCATTTT. Amino acid sequence: CASSPRTGPQPQHF.

The chain couples TRBV15 to TRBJ1-5; the D gene is possibly TRBD1 (6 bases). This CDR3 is 13 amino acids long. V was trimmed by 1 base and J by 11 bases, leaving 12 bases between them. Germline V gene sequence: CDR1 LNHNV, CDR2 YYDKDF (reference sequence). This chain's CDR3 is CATSRVTGRAQHF. DNA of the CDR3: TGTGCCACCAGCAGAGTCACAGGGAGAGCCCAGCATTTT.

V usage is TRBV5-1 and J usage is TRBJ2-3, with D uncertain. Between the trimmed V and J ends, which lost 4 bases and 3 bases, there was a span of 9 bases. CDR3 length: 13 amino acids. Germline V gives CDR1 SGHRS, CDR2 YFSETQ. In DNA, the CDR3 is TGCGCCAGCAGCCATACAGAAACAGATACGCAGTATTTT. Protein sequence: CASSHTETDTQYF.

The CDR3 DNA is TGTGCCAGTAGTATGGGCAGGGGGGATGAGCAGTTCTTC. It translates to CASSMGRGDEQFF. The chain joins TRBV19 to TRBJ2-1; tentatively, D is TRBD1 (7 bases). The germline V gene has CDR1 LNHDA and CDR2 SQIVND (reference sequence). The CDR3 runs 13 residues. Trimming removed 3 bases at V and 8 bases at J, with 11 bases between.

The gene calls are TRBV30 and TRBJ2-3; possible D gene TRBD2, 5 bases. CDR3 size: 12 residues. Looked up from germline, CDR1 is GTSNPN and CDR2 is SVGIG (reference sequence). Trimming shortened V by 6 bases and J by 9 bases, and 16 bases separated the two germline ends. In DNA form, the CDR3 reads TGTGCCTGCCAGCCCCCGGGGTACACGCAGTATTTT. Protein sequence: CACQPPGYTQYF.

The chain has TRBV7-3 and TRBJ2-2, with D possibly matching TRBD2 (5 bases). The CDR3 is 13 amino acids. Trimming pared 8 bases from V and 1 base from J, leaving 8 bases between. The germline CDR1 and CDR2 sequences are SGHTA and FQGTGA. This CDR3 is CASREQNTGELFF. DNA of the CDR3: TGTGCCAGCCGGGAACAGAACACCGGGGAGCTGTTTTTT.

This rearrangement joins TRBV19 to TRBJ2-6, with a possible D match to TRBD2 (6 bases). Trimming took off 3 bases at V and 0 bases at J, with 15 bases between the two ends. The CDR3 contains 18 residues. Germline assignment: CDR1 LNHDA and CDR2 SQIVND (reference sequence). The CDR3 nucleotides read TGTGCCAGTAGTATCTCCAGCGGGTCCCTCTCTGGGGCCAACGTCCTGACTTTC. Translated, it gives CASSISSGSLSGANVLTF.

This clone was counted a single time. The chain carries TRBV2 and TRBJ1-3; TRBD1 matches at 7 bases. V trimming: 5 bases; J trimming: 0 bases; junction bases outside the gene matches: 4. CDR1 is SNHLY, CDR2 FYNNEI, per germline. The CDR3 is 15 amino acids. DNA for the CDR3: TGTGCCAGCAGTCCGGACAGGTCCTCTGGAAACACCATATATTTT. This translates into CASSPDRSSGNTIYF.

J is TRBJ1-5 and V is TRBV20-1; D remains unclear. V lost 3 bases, J lost 3 bases, and 12 bases lay in between. Germline lookup yields CDR1 DFQATT and CDR2 SNEGSKA (reference sequence). This CDR3 has 14 amino acids. The CDR3 nucleotides read TGCAGTGCTAGTAGGAGGAAAAACAATCAGCCCCAGCATTTT. The encoded protein is CSASRRKNNQPQHF.

In nucleotides, the CDR3 is TGTGCCAGCAGCTTGGTTAGGACTAGCGGGCCGGGACCCAATGAGCAGTTCTTC. This gives the protein CASSLVRTSGPGPNEQFF. J is TRBJ2-1 and V is TRBV5-4; 11 bases map to TRBD2. The CDR3 spans 18 residues. V lost 0 bases to trimming and J lost 6 bases; unmatched junction nucleotides: 11. Germline V gives CDR1 SGHNT, CDR2 YYREEE (reference sequence).

The chain has TRBV27 and TRBJ1-2, with D perhaps TRBD1 (6 bases). The ends were cut back, 8 bases at V and 2 bases at J, with 9 bases in the middle. CDR3 length equals 12 residues. Per germline, CDR1 MNHEY and CDR2 SMNVEV (reference sequence). The CDR3 sequence is CASWTANYGYTF. Written as DNA, the CDR3 is TGTGCCAGCTGGACAGCGAACTATGGCTACACCTTC.

The count of this clone is one. V gene TRBV7-9 combines with J gene TRBJ1-2; D ambiguous. This CDR3 spans 15 amino acids. Trimming removed 3 bases at V and 4 bases at J, with 15 bases between. CDR1 and CDR2 (germline): SEHNR, FQNEAQ (reference sequence). The CDR3 spells CASSFGVGTVYGYTF. Here the CDR3 DNA reads TGTGCCAGCAGCTTCGGGGTGGGTACCGTCTATGGCTACACCTTC.

The chain combines TRBV29-1 with TRBJ2-7, with D perhaps matching TRBD2 (6 bases). V lost 7 bases and J 6 bases, leaving 16 bases between the germline ends. The CDR3 spans 12 residues. Germline assignment: CDR1 SQVTM and CDR2 ANQGSEA. The CDR3 DNA sequence: TGCAGCGCCAATGTCGGGGGAGCCGAGCAGTACTTC. Its protein product is CSANVGGAEQYF.